This T cell receptor (beta chain) emerged from a study of multiple sclerosis patients with progressive multifocal leukoencephalopathy. Produced via immunoSEQ multiplex PCR; TCRdb's table is partial and in-frame only. The sample lists 25,000 to 35,000 clones, around nine tenths occurring once. Germline V gene lookup returns CDR1 SGHRS and CDR2 YFSETQ. This CDR3 spans 16 amino acids. V shed 0 bases and J 3 bases; nucleotides not matched to a gene: 6. Time point: about six months of natalizumab therapy. This clonotype was sampled from a human donor with multiple sclerosis. Sequenced material: PBMCs, taken from a patient treated with natalizumab. The rearrangement uses TRBV5-1 and TRBJ2-1; 7 bases line up with TRBD2. CDR3 sequence: CASSLAAGVVYNEQFF. CDR3 nucleotides: TGCGCCAGCAGCTTGGCTGCGGGAGTAGTCTACAATGAGCAGTTCTTC.